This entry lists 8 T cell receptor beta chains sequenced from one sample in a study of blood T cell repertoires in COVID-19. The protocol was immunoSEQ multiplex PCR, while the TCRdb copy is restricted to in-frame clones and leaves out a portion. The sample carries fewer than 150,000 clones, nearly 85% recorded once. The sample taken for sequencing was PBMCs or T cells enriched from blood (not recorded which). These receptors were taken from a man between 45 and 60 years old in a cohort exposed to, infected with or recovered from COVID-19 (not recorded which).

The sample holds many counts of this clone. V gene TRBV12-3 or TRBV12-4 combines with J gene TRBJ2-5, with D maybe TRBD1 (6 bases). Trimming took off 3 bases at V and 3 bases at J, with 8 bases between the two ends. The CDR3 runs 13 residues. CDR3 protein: CASSFQGKETQYF. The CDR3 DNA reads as TGTGCCAGCAGTTTCCAGGGGAAAGAGACCCAGTACTTC.

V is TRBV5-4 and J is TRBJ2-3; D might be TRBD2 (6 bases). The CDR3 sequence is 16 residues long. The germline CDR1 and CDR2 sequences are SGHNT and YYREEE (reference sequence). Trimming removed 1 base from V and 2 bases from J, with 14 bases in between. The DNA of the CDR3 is TGTGCCAGCAGCTTGAAGTTGACGGGACTCACAGATACGCAGTATTTT. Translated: CASSLKLTGLTDTQYF.

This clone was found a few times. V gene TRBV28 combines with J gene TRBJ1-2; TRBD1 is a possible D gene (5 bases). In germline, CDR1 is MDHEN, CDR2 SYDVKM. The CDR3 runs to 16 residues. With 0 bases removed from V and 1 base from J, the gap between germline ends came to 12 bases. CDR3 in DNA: TGTGCCAGCAGTTTATGGGGCCTGGGGGGTAACTATGGCTACACCTTC. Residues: CASSLWGLGGNYGYTF.

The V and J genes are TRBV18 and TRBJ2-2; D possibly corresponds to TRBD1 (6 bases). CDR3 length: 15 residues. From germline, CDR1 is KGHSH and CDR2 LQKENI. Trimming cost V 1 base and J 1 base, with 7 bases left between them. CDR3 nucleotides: TGTGCCAGCTCACCACGGGGACAGAACACCGGGGAGCTGTTTTTT. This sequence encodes CASSPRGQNTGELFF. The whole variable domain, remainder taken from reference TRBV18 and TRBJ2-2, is NAGVMQNPRHLVRRRGQEARLRCSPMKGHSHVYWYRQLPEEGLKFMVYLQKENIIDESGMPKERFSAEFPKEGPSILRIQQVVRGDSAAYFCASSPRGQNTGELFFGEGSRLTVL.

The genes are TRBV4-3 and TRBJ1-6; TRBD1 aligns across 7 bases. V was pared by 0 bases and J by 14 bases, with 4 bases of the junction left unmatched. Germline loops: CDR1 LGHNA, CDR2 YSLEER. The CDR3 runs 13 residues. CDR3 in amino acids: CASSQEAGGSLHF. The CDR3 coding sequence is TGCGCCAGCAGCCAAGAGGCAGGGGGATCCCTCCACTTT.

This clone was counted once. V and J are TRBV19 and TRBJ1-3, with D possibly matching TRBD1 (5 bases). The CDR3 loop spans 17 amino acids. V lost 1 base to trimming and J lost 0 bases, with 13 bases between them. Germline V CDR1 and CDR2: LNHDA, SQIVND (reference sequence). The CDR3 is CASSIGKDSHSGNTIYF. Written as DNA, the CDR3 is TGTGCCAGTAGTATAGGGAAAGACAGCCACTCTGGAAACACCATATATTTT.

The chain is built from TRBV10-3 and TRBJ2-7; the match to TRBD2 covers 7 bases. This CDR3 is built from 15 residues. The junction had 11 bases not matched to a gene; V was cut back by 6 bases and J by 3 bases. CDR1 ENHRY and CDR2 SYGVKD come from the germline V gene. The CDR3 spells CAISEVPSGNYEQYF. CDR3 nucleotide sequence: TGTGCCATCAGCGAGGTACCGAGCGGGAACTACGAGCAGTACTTC.

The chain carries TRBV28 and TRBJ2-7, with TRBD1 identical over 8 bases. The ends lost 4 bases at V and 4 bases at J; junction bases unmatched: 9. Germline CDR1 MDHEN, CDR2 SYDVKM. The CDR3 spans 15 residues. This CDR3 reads CASSSGQGTAYEQYF. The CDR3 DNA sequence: TGTGCCAGCAGTTCCGGACAGGGTACAGCGTACGAGCAGTACTTC.